The following is a TCR beta chain sequence with its context. Its antigen remains unknown. The data derive from a study of cytomegalovirus exposure and HLA in healthy donors. Broader study findings: The study recorded 164 TCR beta chains that were cytomegalovirus-associated. Later analysis suggested links between common viral pathogens and several top significant clusters. Later work found most CMV-associated TCR beta chains apparently HLA-restricted.

Primers for the PCR totalled 60 Vbeta and 13 Jbeta. Data came from immunoSEQ multiplex PCR; TCRdb stores just in-frame clones and leaves some out. The sample gives more than 80,000 clones, approximately 85% of which show up once; about 1.5% is in the top ten. The clonotype comes from a man over 45 in good health and CMV-seronegative. Input material: PBMCs.

The DNA of the CDR3 is TGCACCAGCAGCCAAGAACGACAGGGAAGGACAGATACGCAGTATTTT. This translates into CTSSQERQGRTDTQYF. The J gene is TRBJ2-3, the V gene TRBV1; whether TRBD1, the table's D call, matches the DNA was not checked. TRBV1 is listed as a pseudogene. The CDR3 runs 16 residues.